The next 12 T cell receptor beta chains were all read from a single sample in a study of response to subunit inactivated influenza vaccine. TCRdb re-analysed the RT-PCR reads in MiXCR, keeping a single row per CDR3 protein. The sample shows roughly 570,000 distinct CDR3 sequences, 10% to 15% of them seen only once. The material was PBMCs from blood, obtained roughly 45 days after vaccination. These receptors all stem from a man aged 50-59 years who received an inactivated influenza vaccine.

This clonotype was detected many times. This chain connects TRBV6-5 to TRBJ1-2, with a possible D match to TRBD1 (6 bases). The CDR3 contains 15 residues. The V gene's germline CDR1 is MNHEY and CDR2 SVGAGI. Trimming took 0 bases from V and 2 from J, leaving 10 bases between them. CDR3 sequence (DNA): TGTGCCAGCAGTTACTCTCCGGGACAAAACTATGGCTACACCTTC. Encoded protein: CASSYSPGQNYGYTF.

This clonotype was seen repeatedly, ten times or more. The chain links TRBV20-1 to TRBJ2-7; TRBD2 matches at 8 bases. The germline CDR1 and CDR2 sequences are DFQATT and SNEGSKA (reference sequence). The junction had 14 bases not matched to a gene; V was cut back by 6 bases and J by 1 base. CDR3 length equals 16 residues. The CDR3 DNA sequence: TGCAGTGCCAGGGTCATGGCGGGAGGCGTATCCTACGAGCAGTACTTC. Protein product: CSARVMAGGVSYEQYF.

This clonotype appeared a few times. The V gene is TRBV20-1, the J gene TRBJ2-5; TRBD1 aligns across 11 bases. The CDR3 has 15 amino acids. The V gene end was trimmed by 3 bases and the J gene end by 5 bases; junction bases not matched to a gene: 8. The germline CDR1 and CDR2 sequences are DFQATT and SNEGSKA (reference sequence). The CDR3 bases are TGCAGTGCTAGTGCTCCGGGACAGGGGGTGGAGACCCAGTACTTC. It encodes CSASAPGQGVETQYF.

The CDR3, as DNA: TGTGCCAGCAGCTTAGGGGTGGTTGGCAATCAGCCCCAGCATTTT. It translates to CASSLGVVGNQPQHF. The V gene is TRBV7-2, the J gene TRBJ1-5; D unresolved. The germline gives CDR1 SGHTA, CDR2 FQGNSA. V lost 1 base, J lost 2 bases, and 9 bases lay in between. CDR3 size: 15 residues.

The chain combines TRBV5-1 with TRBJ2-3, with D perhaps TRBD1 or TRBD2 (5 bases each). CDR1 is SGHRS, CDR2 YFSETQ, per germline. Trimming cost V 4 bases and J 0 bases, with 9 bases left between them. The CDR3 is 14 residues long. CDR3 DNA: TGCGCCAGCAGCAGGGACCATAGCACAGATACGCAGTATTTT. Residues: CASSRDHSTDTQYF.

This clonotype has just a few counts. The rearrangement uses TRBV4-2 and TRBJ2-3, with D unclear. Trimming stripped 0 bases from V and 7 bases from J, with 8 bases between. The germline V gene encodes CDR1 LGHNA and CDR2 YNFKEQ. This CDR3 is built from 13 residues. CDR3 protein: CASSQEQANTQYF. CDR3 DNA sequence: TGTGCCAGCAGCCAAGAGCAGGCAAATACGCAGTATTTT.

This clonotype was counted a few times. This rearrangement joins TRBV20-1 to TRBJ1-1; no clear D. Trimming stripped 3 bases from V and 5 bases from J, with 7 bases between. Germline V CDR1 and CDR2: DFQATT, SNEGSKA (reference sequence). CDR3 size: 11 residues. The CDR3 reads CSASQMTEAFF. Written as DNA, the CDR3 is TGCAGTGCTAGCCAAATGACTGAAGCTTTCTTT.

This clonotype was counted between two and nine times. As DNA, the CDR3 is TGCAGTGCTAGAGGAAGGATAGGGTCTGGAAACACCATATATTTT. Translating gives CSARGRIGSGNTIYF. The chain employs TRBV20-1 and TRBJ1-3; D uncertain. The germline V gene encodes CDR1 DFQATT and CDR2 SNEGSKA (reference sequence). Trimming took 1 base from V and 1 from J, leaving 11 bases between them. The length of the CDR3 is 15 residues.

The sample holds a few counts of this clonotype. This chain uses TRBV3-1 with TRBJ2-7; D gene ambiguous. With 3 bases removed from V and 6 bases from J, the gap between germline ends came to 12 bases. The CDR3 runs 13 residues. Germline V gives CDR1 LGHDT, CDR2 YNNKEL (reference sequence). CDR3 sequence: CASSQDDFGEQYF. CDR3 DNA: TGTGCCAGCAGCCAGGACGACTTTGGCGAGCAGTACTTC.

V gene TRBV15 combines with J gene TRBJ2-7; maybe TRBD1 (6 bases). Trimming took 0 bases from V and 3 from J, leaving 15 bases between them. Germline-derived CDR1 and CDR2 are LNHNV and YYDKDF (reference sequence). This CDR3 has 16 amino acids. The CDR3 coding sequence is TGTGCCACCAGCAGAGATTATTCACAGGGTCTCTACGAGCAGTACTTC. This sequence encodes CATSRDYSQGLYEQYF.

This clonotype was counted a few times. The CDR3 reads CASSDPRGPYKVNTGELFF. In DNA form, the CDR3 reads TGTGCCAGCAGCGACCCCAGGGGCCCGTACAAAGTAAACACCGGGGAGCTGTTTTTT. The chain couples TRBV3-1 to TRBJ2-2; maybe TRBD1 (6 bases). The CDR3 length is 19 residues. The germline V gene has CDR1 LGHDT and CDR2 YNNKEL (reference sequence). The V end lost 5 bases, the J end lost 2 bases, and 24 bases lay between the germline ends.

The chain has TRBV18 and TRBJ1-1; unclear D gene. The V gene lost 1 base and the J gene lost 0 bases, with 9 bases spanning the gap. The V gene's germline CDR1 is KGHSH and CDR2 LQKENI. The CDR3 is made up of 15 amino acids. The CDR3 DNA is TGTGCCAGCTCACCACTGGCCCAAATGAACACTGAAGCTTTCTTT. Amino acids: CASSPLAQMNTEAFF. Variable domain in full (rest from reference TRBV18 and TRBJ1-1): NAGVMQNPRHLVRRRGQEARLRCSPMKGHSHVYWYRQLPEEGLKFMVYLQKENIIDESGMPKERFSAEFPKEGPSILRIQQVVRGDSAAYFCASSPLAQMNTEAFFGQGTRLTVV.